This TCR beta chain derives from a study of blood T cells in healthy people across ages. CDR1 and CDR2 from the germline V gene are MGHRA and YSYEKL. The CDR3 length is 14 residues. V was trimmed by 4 bases and J by 10 bases, leaving 17 bases between them. A second PCR of about 6 to 12 cycles used a sample-barcoded 5' primer and a J-beta primer mix. TCRdb called the 5' RACE reads again in MiXCR, with one record for every CDR3 protein. The sample holds roughly 1.4 million distinct CDR3 sequences; roughly 64% are singletons and the top ten take roughly 6.3%. The rearrangement joins TRBV4-1 to TRBJ2-1; D might be TRBD2 (5 bases). The material sequenced was blood. The sequence derives from a man aged 18-30 years in good health. Here the CDR3 reads CASSPGLIPPEQFF. DNA for the CDR3: TGCGCCAGCAGCCCCGGACTTATCCCCCCCGAGCAGTTCTTC.